This TCR beta chain derives from a study of T cells after somatic rescue of genetic block. Sequenced by immunoSEQ multiplex PCR; TCRdb stores in-frame clones only, minus some. The data contain over 55,000 clones, under 95% of them singletons. CDR1 and CDR2 (germline): SNHLY, FYNNEI. V was cut by 6 bases and J by 5 bases, with 16 bases left in between. This CDR3 is built from 14 residues. This chain joins TRBV2 and TRBJ1-1; D remains unclear. The specimen sequenced was peripheral blood mononuclear cells (PBMCs). This TCR came from a man aged 40-55 years. In DNA form, the CDR3 reads TGTGCCAGCAGGAACCGTGAGGGTGGGACTGAAGCTTTCTTT. Protein: CASRNREGGTEAFF.